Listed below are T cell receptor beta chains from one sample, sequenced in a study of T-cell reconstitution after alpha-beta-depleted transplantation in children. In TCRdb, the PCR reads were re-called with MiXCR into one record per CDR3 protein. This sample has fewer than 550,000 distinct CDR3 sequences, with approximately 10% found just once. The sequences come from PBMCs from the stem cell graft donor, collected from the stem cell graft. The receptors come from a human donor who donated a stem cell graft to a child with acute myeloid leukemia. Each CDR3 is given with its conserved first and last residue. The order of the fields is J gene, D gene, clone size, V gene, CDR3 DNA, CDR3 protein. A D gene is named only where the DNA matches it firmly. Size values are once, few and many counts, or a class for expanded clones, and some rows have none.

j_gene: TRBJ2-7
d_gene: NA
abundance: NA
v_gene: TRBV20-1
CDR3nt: TGCAGTGCTAGGGGTGACGCCTACGAGCAGTACTTC
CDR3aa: CSARGDAYEQYF

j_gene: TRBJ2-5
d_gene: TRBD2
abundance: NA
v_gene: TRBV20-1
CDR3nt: TGCAGTGGTCGCGGGCGGGGGGCGGGAGAGACCCAGTACTTC
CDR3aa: CSGRGRGAGETQYF

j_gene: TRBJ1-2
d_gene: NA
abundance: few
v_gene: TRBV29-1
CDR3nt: TGCAGCGTGGGAAACAGGGCTGGCTACACCTTC
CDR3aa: CSVGNRAGYTF

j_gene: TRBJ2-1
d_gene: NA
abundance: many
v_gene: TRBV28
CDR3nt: TGTGCCAGCAGTTTATCTTCATTCAATCGGGATGAGCAGTTCTTC
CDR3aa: CASSLSSFNRDEQFF

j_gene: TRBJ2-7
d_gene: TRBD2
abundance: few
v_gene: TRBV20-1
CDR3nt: TGCAGTGCTAGATCAACTAGCGGGAGCTACGAGCAGTACTTC
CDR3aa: CSARSTSGSYEQYF

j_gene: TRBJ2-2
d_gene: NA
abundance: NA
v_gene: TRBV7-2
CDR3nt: TGTGCCAGCAGCCACGGGATGTACACCGGGGAGCTGTTTTTT
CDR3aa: CASSHGMYTGELFF

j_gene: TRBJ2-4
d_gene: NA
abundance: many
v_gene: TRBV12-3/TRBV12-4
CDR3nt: TGTGCCAGCAGTTTAGCGGGGCAGGGGCAACTAAACATTCAGTACTTC
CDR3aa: CASSLAGQGQLNIQYF

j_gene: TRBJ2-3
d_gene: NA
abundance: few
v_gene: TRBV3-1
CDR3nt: TGTGCCAGCAGCCAATTTACCAGCACAGATACGCAGTATTTT
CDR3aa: CASSQFTSTDTQYF

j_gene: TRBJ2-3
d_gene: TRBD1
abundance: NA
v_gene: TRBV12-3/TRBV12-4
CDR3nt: TGTGCCAGCAGTTCACCTGGACAGGGTATTGATACGCAGTATTTT
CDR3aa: CASSSPGQGIDTQYF

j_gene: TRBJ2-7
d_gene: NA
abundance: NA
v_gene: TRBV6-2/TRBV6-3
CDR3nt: TGTGCCAGCTGCAGGGACCCAGGGTGCTCCTACGAGCAGTACTTC
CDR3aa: CASCRDPGCSYEQYF

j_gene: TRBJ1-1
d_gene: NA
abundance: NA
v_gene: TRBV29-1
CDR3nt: TGCAGCGTTGGGTCACAGGGTCGGGGGCCTGAAGCTTTCTTT
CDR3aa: CSVGSQGRGPEAFF

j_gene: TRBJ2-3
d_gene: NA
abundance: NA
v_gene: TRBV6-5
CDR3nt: TGTGCCAGCAGTTACCGGCGGGCGAGCACAGATACGCAGTATTTT
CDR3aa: CASSYRRASTDTQYF

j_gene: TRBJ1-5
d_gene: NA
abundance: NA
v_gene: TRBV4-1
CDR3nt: TGCGCCAGCAGCCAAGATTTACACCAAGATCAGCCCCAGCATTTT
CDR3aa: CASSQDLHQDQPQHF

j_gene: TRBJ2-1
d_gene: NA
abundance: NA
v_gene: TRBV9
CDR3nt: TGTGCCAGCCGCGTAGGATACAATGAGCAGTTCTTC
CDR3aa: CASRVGYNEQFF

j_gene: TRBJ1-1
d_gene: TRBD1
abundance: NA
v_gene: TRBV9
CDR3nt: TGTGCCAGCAGCGTGGTATCAGGGGGTCATGAAGCTTTCTTT
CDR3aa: CASSVVSGGHEAFF

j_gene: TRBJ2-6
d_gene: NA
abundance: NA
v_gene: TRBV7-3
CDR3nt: TGTGCCAGCAGCTGGGGACTCTCTGGGGCCAACGTCCTGACTTTC
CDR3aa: CASSWGLSGANVLTF

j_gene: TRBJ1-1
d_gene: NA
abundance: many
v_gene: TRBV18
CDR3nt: TGTGCCAGCTCACCACCCCAGGGGCTGAACACTGAAGCTTTCTTT
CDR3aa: CASSPPQGLNTEAFF

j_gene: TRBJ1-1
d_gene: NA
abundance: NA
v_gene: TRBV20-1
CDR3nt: TGCAGTGCACCCGACAGGAGAGGGAACACTGAAGCTTTCTTT
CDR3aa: CSAPDRRGNTEAFF

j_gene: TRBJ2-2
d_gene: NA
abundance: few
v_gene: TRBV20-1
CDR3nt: TGCAGTGCTAGAGATTACGTTCGAGAGGGAGACACCGGGGAGCTGTTTTTT
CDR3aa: CSARDYVREGDTGELFF

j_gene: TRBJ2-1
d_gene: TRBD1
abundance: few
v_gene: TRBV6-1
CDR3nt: TGTGCCAGCACTACGGGACAGGACTACAATGAGCAGTTCTTC
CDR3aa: CASTTGQDYNEQFF

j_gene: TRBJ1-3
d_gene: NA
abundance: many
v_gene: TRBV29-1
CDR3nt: TGCAGCGTAGAGGGAGATGGAAACACCATATATTTT
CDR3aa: CSVEGDGNTIYF

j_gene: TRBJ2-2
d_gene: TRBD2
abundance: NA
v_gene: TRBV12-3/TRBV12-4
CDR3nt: TGTGCCAGCAGTTTCGGACTAGCGGGAGGGCCTCGACCCGGGGAGCTGTTTTTT
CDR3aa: CASSFGLAGGPRPGELFF

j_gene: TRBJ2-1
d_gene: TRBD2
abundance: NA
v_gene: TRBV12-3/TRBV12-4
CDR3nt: TGTGCCAGCAGTCCTAGCGGGAGGAGGGATGAGCAGCTCTTC
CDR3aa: CASSPSGRRDEQLF

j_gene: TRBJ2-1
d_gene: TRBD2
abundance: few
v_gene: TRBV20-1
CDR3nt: TGCAGTGTTAGGCACAGGACTAGCTACGATGAGCAGTTCTTC
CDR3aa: CSVRHRTSYDEQFF

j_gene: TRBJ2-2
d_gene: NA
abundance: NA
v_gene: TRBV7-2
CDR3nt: TGTGCCAGCAGCTTTCAGAGGGCCGGGGAGCTGTTTTTT
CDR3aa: CASSFQRAGELFF

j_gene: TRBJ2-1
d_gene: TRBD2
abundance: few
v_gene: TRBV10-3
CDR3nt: TGTGCCATCAGCCGATTTTCTAGCGGGAGAACAAATGAGCAGTTCTTC
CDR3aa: CAISRFSSGRTNEQFF

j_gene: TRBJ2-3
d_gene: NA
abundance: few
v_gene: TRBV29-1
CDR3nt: TGCAGCGCCGGATCTAGCGCGGCCGGTACGCAGTATTTT
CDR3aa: CSAGSSAAGTQYF

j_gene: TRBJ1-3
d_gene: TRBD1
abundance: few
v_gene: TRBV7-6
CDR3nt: TGTGCCAGCAGCGCTGGGACAGGTCGGGGAAACACCATATATTTT
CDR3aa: CASSAGTGRGNTIYF

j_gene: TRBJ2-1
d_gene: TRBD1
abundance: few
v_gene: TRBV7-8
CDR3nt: TGTGCCAGCAGTCGTCCACAGGGGGCGGATGAGCAGTTCTTC
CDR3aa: CASSRPQGADEQFF

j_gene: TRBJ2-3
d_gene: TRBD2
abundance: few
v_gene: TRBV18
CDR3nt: TGTGCCAGCTCACCAAGGTGGGGGGGTGAAGATACGCAGTATTTT
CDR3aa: CASSPRWGGEDTQYF

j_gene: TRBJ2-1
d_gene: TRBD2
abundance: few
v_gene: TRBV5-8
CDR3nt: TGTGCCAGCAGCTCGATGTGGACTAGCGGGAGTAATGAGCAGTTCTTC
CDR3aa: CASSSMWTSGSNEQFF

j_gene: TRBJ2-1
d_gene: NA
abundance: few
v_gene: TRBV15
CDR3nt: TGTGCCACCAGCAGGCGGGACGGTCGCAATGAGCAGTTCTTC
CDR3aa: CATSRRDGRNEQFF

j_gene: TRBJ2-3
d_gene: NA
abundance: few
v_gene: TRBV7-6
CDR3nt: TGTGCCAGCAGCTTGGGTTCAGGGGTTAGCACAGATACGCAGTATTTT
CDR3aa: CASSLGSGVSTDTQYF

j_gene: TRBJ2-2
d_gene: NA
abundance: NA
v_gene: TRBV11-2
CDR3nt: TGTGCCAGCAGCTTAGATCGACGGAACACCGGGGAGCTGTTTTTT
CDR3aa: CASSLDRRNTGELFF

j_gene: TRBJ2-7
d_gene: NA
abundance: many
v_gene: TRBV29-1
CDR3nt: TGCAGTGGCGGGGGCAGACTACACTACGAGCAGTACTTC
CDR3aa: CSGGGRLHYEQYF

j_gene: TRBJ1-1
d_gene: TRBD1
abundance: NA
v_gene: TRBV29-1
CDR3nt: TGCAGCGACGACAGGGGCCCTAACACTGAAGCTTTCTTT
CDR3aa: CSDDRGPNTEAFF

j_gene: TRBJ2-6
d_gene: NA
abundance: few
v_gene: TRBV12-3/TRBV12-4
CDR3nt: TGTGCCAGCCGCCTCCTTCCTGGGGCCAACGTCCTGACTTTC
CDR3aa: CASRLLPGANVLTF

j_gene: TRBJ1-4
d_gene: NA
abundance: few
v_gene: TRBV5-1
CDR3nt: TGCGCCAGCAGCTTGGCCGTTAATGAAAAACTGTTTTTT
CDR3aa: CASSLAVNEKLFF

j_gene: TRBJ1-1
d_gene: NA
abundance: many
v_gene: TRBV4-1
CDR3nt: TGCGCCAGCAGCCAGGGGACTGACACTGAAGCTTTCTTT
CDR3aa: CASSQGTDTEAFF

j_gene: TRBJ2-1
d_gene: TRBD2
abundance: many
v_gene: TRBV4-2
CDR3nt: TGTGCCAGCAGCCAGCGGACTAGCGGGGCCTACAATGAGCAGTTCTTC
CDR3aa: CASSQRTSGAYNEQFF

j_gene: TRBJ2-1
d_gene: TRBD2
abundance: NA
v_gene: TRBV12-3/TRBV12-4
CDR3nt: TGTGCCAGCAGAAAACCGGGACTAGCGGGAGTTAACAATGAGCAGTTCTTC
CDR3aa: CASRKPGLAGVNNEQFF

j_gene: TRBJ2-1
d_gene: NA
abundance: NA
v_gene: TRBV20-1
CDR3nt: TGCAGTGCTAGAGAGATGGGGGTTAGCTCCTACAATGAGCAGTTCTTC
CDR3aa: CSAREMGVSSYNEQFF

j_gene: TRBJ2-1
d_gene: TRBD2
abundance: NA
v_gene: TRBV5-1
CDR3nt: TGCGCGGCGGGACTAGGAGATGGGTATGAGCAGTTCTTC
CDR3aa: CAAGLGDGYEQFF

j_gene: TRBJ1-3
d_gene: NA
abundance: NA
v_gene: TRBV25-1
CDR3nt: TGTGCCAGCAGTCCCCGGACACCTGGAAACACCATATATTTT
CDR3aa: CASSPRTPGNTIYF

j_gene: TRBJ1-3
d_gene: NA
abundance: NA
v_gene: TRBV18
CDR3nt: TGTGCCAGCTCTTCGGGGGCGACGTCTGGAAACACCATATATTTT
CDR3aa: CASSSGATSGNTIYF

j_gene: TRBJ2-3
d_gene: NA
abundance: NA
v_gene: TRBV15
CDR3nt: TGTGCCACCAGCAGAGATGGGAGCACAGATACGCAGTATTTT
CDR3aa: CATSRDGSTDTQYF